The clone carrying this T cell receptor (beta chain) was seen more than once but under ten times. Its matching antigen is unknown. Per germline, CDR1 MNHEY and CDR2 SMNVEV (reference sequence). CDR3 length: 14 amino acids. Trimming cost V 5 bases and J 3 bases; bases outside gene matches: 7. Next came a second PCR, run for about 6 to 12 cycles, which used a sample-barcoded 5' primer along with a J-beta primer mix. TCRdb reanalysed the 5' RACE reads using MiXCR and keeps one entry per CDR3 protein. The data contain over 950,000 distinct CDR3 sequences, just over 50% of them seen just once; the ten biggest clones take up around a fifth. This specimen comes from a study of blood T cells in healthy people across ages. At the level of the study: Template switching retrieved approximately one barcoded beta molecule for each two T cells. General study findings and limits: The study lacked donor CMV status, which possibly confounded expanded clonotype changes. Unsorted PBMC input precluded a conclusive naive versus antigen-experienced comparison.

Total RNA was isolated from each sample in quantities of at least 6 micrograms. J is TRBJ2-7 and V is TRBV27; 7 nucleotides agree with TRBD2. The TCR was taken from a woman in her fifties or sixties in good health. Sequenced input: blood. The CDR3, as DNA: TGTGCCAGCAGTCCTCTTTCGGGAGGCTACGAGCAGTACTTC. Translation gives CASSPLSGGYEQYF.